This TCR beta chain was sequenced in a study of T cell changes during pregnancy in multiple sclerosis. Measured with immunoSEQ multiplex PCR; TCRdb has only the in-frame clones, and not every one. This sample has about 50,000 clones; 85% to 90% occur once, and the top ten carry roughly 5%. After removal of 6 bases from V and 2 bases from J, the junction contained 1 base not matched to a gene. Germline values: CDR1 MNHNS, CDR2 SASEGT. The CDR3 runs to 13 residues. The chain couples TRBV6-1 to TRBJ2-7, with 10 bases aligning to TRBD1. This TCR derives from a female donor in good health, enrolled as a control in a pregnancy study. Sequenced here: peripheral blood, sampled after pregnancy. Here the CDR3 reads CASRGQGPYEQYF. The CDR3 DNA reads TGTGCCAGCAGGGGACAGGGGCCCTACGAGCAGTACTTC.